These 20 T cell receptor beta chains were all obtained from the same sample, sequenced in a study of vaccination effects on CD4 cells after COVID-19. Antigens for these TCRs are unknown. Profiling relied on immunoSEQ multiplex PCR, and the TCRdb table lists in-frame clones only, not all of them. The sample includes around 79,000 clones, roughly four fifths of them seen just once. Sequencing was preceded by expansion of antigen-specific CD4+ T cells with viral peptide pools in the ViraFEST assay. Investigators separated out CD4+ T cells once approximately 11 days of culture had passed. The sequenced sample was CD4+ T cells from PBMCs cultured with HCoV-229E spike peptides, obtained before COVID-19 vaccination. The origin of the receptors is a human donor who received a COVID-19 vaccine.

This clone was observed a few times. The genes are TRBV9 and TRBJ2-1; the D gene is possibly TRBD1 (6 bases). The CDR3 is 15 residues long. Germline CDR1 reads SGDLS; CDR2 reads YYNGEE. V was trimmed by 5 bases and J by 7 bases, leaving 19 bases between them. The CDR3, as DNA: TGTGCCAGCAGTTCCGGGACAACCAGAGTAAATGAGCAGTTCTTC. As protein: CASSSGTTRVNEQFF.

The V call is TRBV5-1, the J call TRBJ2-2, with a tentative D call TRBD2 (5 bases). CDR1 is SGHRS, CDR2 YFSETQ, per germline. V dropped 0 bases and J dropped 7 bases, with 10 bases sitting between them. The CDR3 length is 14 residues. The CDR3 DNA is TGCGCCAGCAGCTTGGTGTCGGCGGGCGGGGAGCTGTTTTTT. Translating gives CASSLVSAGGELFF.

V and J are TRBV5-1 and TRBJ1-4; TRBD1 matches at 8 bases. There are 16 residues in the CDR3. Germline lookup yields CDR1 SGHRS and CDR2 YFSETQ. Germline trimming cut 0 bases from V and 8 bases from J; bases unmatched to any gene: 9. The CDR3, as DNA: TGCGCCAGCAGCTTGGGGCCGACAGGGGCAGAGGAAAAACTGTTTTTT. This translates into CASSLGPTGAEEKLFF.

The chain joins TRBV6-5 to TRBJ2-7, with 7 bases identical to TRBD1. Per germline, CDR1 MNHEY and CDR2 SVGAGI. With 6 bases clipped from V and 6 bases from J, the junction kept 14 bases outside the gene matches. The CDR3 length is 15 residues. This chain's CDR3 is CASRKTGRSGGEQYV. The DNA of the CDR3 is TGTGCCAGCAGGAAGACAGGGCGGAGTGGTGGCGAGCAGTACGTC.

CDR3 sequence (DNA): TGTGCCAGCAGTGATGGGCGGGCGGGCACAGATACGCAGTATTTT. It is translated as CASSDGRAGTDTQYF. V and J are TRBV2 and TRBJ2-3; possibly TRBD2 for D (5 bases). V shed 3 bases and J shed 1 base, with 11 bases lying between them. The germline V gene encodes CDR1 SNHLY and CDR2 FYNNEI. CDR3 length equals 15 residues.

The V gene is TRBV5-1, the J gene TRBJ2-3; D gene ambiguous. The CDR3 spans 14 residues. The germline V and J ends were trimmed by 0 bases and 2 bases, with 7 bases remaining between them. CDR1 is SGHRS and CDR2 is YFSETQ in the germline V gene. The CDR3 protein is CASSLGHPTDTQYF. CDR3 coding DNA: TGCGCCAGCAGCTTGGGACACCCCACAGATACGCAGTATTTT.

The V gene is TRBV30, the J gene TRBJ2-3; 8 bases line up with TRBD1. CDR3 length: 15 amino acids. J gave up 5 bases and V 3 bases, and 10 bases lay outside the gene matches. Per the germline V gene, CDR1 is GTSNPN and CDR2 is SVGIG (reference sequence). DNA for the CDR3: TGTGCCTGGAGCCAGCGGACAGGGCGGGGAGATACGCAGTATTTT. Its protein product is CAWSQRTGRGDTQYF.

The rearrangement uses TRBV12-5 and TRBJ2-1; 8 bases fit TRBD1. V lost 0 bases, J lost 7 bases, and 2 bases stayed unmatched. Germline V gives CDR1 LGHNT, CDR2 FRNRAP. CDR3 length: 14 amino acids. CDR3 loop: CASGLVRTGNEQFF. CDR3 in DNA: TGTGCTAGTGGTTTGGTTAGGACAGGGAATGAGCAGTTCTTC.

This chain joins TRBV7-3 and TRBJ2-1; TRBD1 matches at 10 bases. The CDR3 sequence is 15 residues long. The V gene's germline CDR1 is SGHTA and CDR2 FQGTGA. The junction had 10 bases not matched to a gene; V was cut back by 6 bases and J by 8 bases. CDR3 residues: CASSLLGQGGDEQFF. CDR3 coding DNA: TGTGCCAGCAGTCTTCTCGGACAGGGGGGGGATGAGCAGTTCTTC. Combining the CDR3 with reference TRBV7-3 and TRBJ2-1 gives the whole variable domain GAGVSQTPSNKVTEKGKYVELRCDPISGHTALYWYRQSLGQGPEFLIYFQGTGAADDSGLPNDRFFAVRPEGSVSTLKIQRTERGDSAVYLCASSLLGQGGDEQFFGPGTRLTVL.

This clone was seen more than once but under ten times. J is TRBJ2-5 and V is TRBV7-2; 8 nucleotides line up with TRBD1. V lost 1 base to trimming and J lost 2 bases; unmatched junction nucleotides: 3. This CDR3 contains 15 residues. Germline CDR1 reads SGHTA; CDR2 reads FQGNSA. CDR3 nucleotides: TGTGCCAGCAGCTTAGGAGGACAGGGACAAGAGACCCAGTACTTC. This encodes CASSLGGQGQETQYF.

The gene calls are TRBV9 and TRBJ2-2, with a tentative D call TRBD1 (6 bases). Trimming removed 1 base at V and 0 bases at J, with 10 bases between. The length of the CDR3 is 16 residues. Germline loops: CDR1 SGDLS, CDR2 YYNGEE. CDR3 DNA: TGTGCCAGCAGCGTAAGGACAGTCGCGAACACCGGGGAGCTGTTTTTT. Residues: CASSVRTVANTGELFF. The complete variable domain, with remaining parts taken from reference TRBV9 and TRBJ2-2, reads DSGVTQTPKHLITATGQRVTLRCSPRSGDLSVYWYQQSLDQGLQFLIQYYNGEERAKGNILERFSAQQFPDLHSELNLSSLELGDSALYFCASSVRTVANTGELFFGEGSRLTVL.

The V call is TRBV6-5, the J call TRBJ1-2, with no clear D. Deletions cut 8 bases from V and 6 bases from J, with 7 bases between. This CDR3 region has 10 residues. From germline, CDR1 is MNHEY and CDR2 SVGAGI. The CDR3 loop is CASAGNGYTF. As DNA, the CDR3 is TGTGCCAGCGCGGGCAATGGCTACACCTTC.

The chain couples TRBV30 to TRBJ1-6; 10 bases fit TRBD1. J gave up 6 bases and V 2 bases, and 4 bases lay outside the gene matches. The CDR3 runs 15 residues. Germline lookup yields CDR1 GTSNPN and CDR2 SVGIG (reference sequence). In DNA, the CDR3 is TGTGCCTGGAGTAGACAGGGGGCGCGTAATTCACCCCTCCACTTT. Its protein product is CAWSRQGARNSPLHF.

V gene TRBV24-1 combines with J gene TRBJ1-5; D is ambiguous. The CDR3 sequence is 14 residues long. V was cut by 3 bases and J by 5 bases, with 10 bases left in between. CDR1 is KGHDR, CDR2 SFDVKD, per germline. The CDR3 sequence: CATSDRSRDQPQHF. The CDR3 DNA is TGTGCCACCAGTGATCGTTCGAGGGATCAGCCCCAGCATTTT.

This clone was counted only a few times. V usage is TRBV6-2 or TRBV6-3 and J usage is TRBJ2-2; D unclear. Germline CDR1 reads MNHEY; CDR2 reads SVGEGT. The CDR3 runs 15 residues. V lost 5 bases, J lost 7 bases, and 17 bases lay in between. DNA for the CDR3: TGTGCCAGCAGTACCCTCTATCGGTGGGGCGGGGAGCTGTTTTTT. This gives the protein CASSTLYRWGGELFF.

The table lists this clone with a count of one. The chain carries TRBV2 and TRBJ1-4; possibly TRBD1 for D (5 bases). The CDR3 sequence is 15 residues long. Germline lookup yields CDR1 SNHLY and CDR2 FYNNEI. Between the trimmed V and J ends, which lost 8 bases and 10 bases, there was a span of 23 bases. The CDR3, as DNA: TGTGCCAGCGAACGGGGGAGTCCTTCTCCCGCAAAACTGTTTTTT. It is translated as CASERGSPSPAKLFF.

The sample holds one count of this clone. The chain links TRBV2 to TRBJ1-6; weak D call: TRBD1 (5 bases). CDR3 length equals 14 residues. Germline CDR1 SNHLY, CDR2 FYNNEI. The ends were cut back, 6 bases at V and 7 bases at J, with 13 bases in the middle. CDR3 sequence reads: CASRIGRENSPLHF. The CDR3, as DNA: TGTGCCAGCAGAATAGGCAGGGAGAATTCACCCCTCCACTTT.

This chain connects TRBV12-5 to TRBJ2-5; tentatively, D is TRBD2 (6 bases). The ends were cut back, 0 bases at V and 4 bases at J, with 15 bases in the middle. The CDR3 runs to 16 residues. Per germline, CDR1 LGHNT and CDR2 FRNRAP. Written as DNA, the CDR3 is TGTGCTAGTGGTTTGGTACTGGAGGGTCCCCCAGAGACCCAGTACTTC. It codes for CASGLVLEGPPETQYF.

This clone was found a few times. J is TRBJ1-3 and V is TRBV3-1 (or the pseudogene TRBV3-2), with D unresolved. This CDR3 contains 14 residues. Germline lookup yields CDR1 LGHDT and CDR2 YNNKEL (reference sequence). The V end lost 8 bases, the J end lost 1 base, and 12 bases lay between the germline ends. In nucleotides, the CDR3 is TGTGCCAGCGATGATGGTGTTTCTGGAAACACCATATATTTT. As protein: CASDDGVSGNTIYF.

The rearrangement joins TRBV6-1 to TRBJ2-5; D might be TRBD2 (5 bases). The CDR3 runs 15 residues. From germline, CDR1 is MNHNS and CDR2 SASEGT. Deletions cut 0 bases from V and 5 bases from J, with 13 bases between. In nucleotides, the CDR3 is TGTGCCAGCAGTGAAGCCCCGGACTTCGGCGAGACCCAGTACTTC. It specifies CASSEAPDFGETQYF.